The 6 T cell receptor beta chains listed next were all sequenced from one sample in a study of technical replicates of blood from several donors. TCRdb's table, derived via immunoSEQ multiplex PCR, lists solely in-frame clones and lacks some. The sample has about 64,000 clones; approximately 86% are singletons. Source material: PBMCs. The receptors originated from a human donor in good health. Some clones in this sample may be carry-over from other donors' samples.

The chain employs TRBV18 and TRBJ2-7, with a weak D call TRBD2 (5 bases). V was pared by 4 bases and J by 0 bases, with 13 bases between. Germline CDR1 KGHSH, CDR2 LQKENI. CDR3 size: 15 residues. The CDR3 sequence is CASSLPGLSSYEQYF. In nucleotides, the CDR3 is TGTGCCAGCTCACTCCCAGGACTCAGCTCCTACGAGCAGTACTTC.

This chain links TRBV18 with TRBJ1-5, with 10 positions matching TRBD1. Germline values: CDR1 KGHSH, CDR2 LQKENI. This CDR3 comprises 17 residues. The V and J ends lost 2 bases and 1 base, in that order; junction bases with no gene match: 5. CDR3 nucleotide sequence: TGTGCCAGCTCACCAGCCGGGACAGGGGCCAGCAATCAGCCCCAGCATTTT. Encoded protein: CASSPAGTGASNQPQHF.

The CDR3 DNA is TGCGCCAGCAGCCAAGAAGGTCCAGGGGTGGGTGAGCAGTTCTTC. Translation: CASSQEGPGVGEQFF. The chain is built from TRBV4-1 and TRBJ2-1; maybe TRBD1 (6 bases). The germline V gene encodes CDR1 MGHRA and CDR2 YSYEKL. V dropped 0 bases and J dropped 9 bases, with 15 bases sitting between them. CDR3 length equals 15 residues.

This clone came up once. V and J are TRBV27 and TRBJ2-6, with 9 bases aligning to TRBD1. J gave up 2 bases and V 6 bases, and 5 bases lay outside the gene matches. CDR3 length equals 16 residues. Per the germline V gene, CDR1 is MNHEY and CDR2 is SMNVEV (reference sequence). CDR3 nucleotides: TGTGCCAGCAGCGGACAGGGGCGTGCTGGGGCCAACGTCCTGACTTTC. Translating it yields CASSGQGRAGANVLTF.

This clone occurred a few times. This rearrangement joins TRBV7-9 to TRBJ1-2, with 8 bases fitting TRBD1. Germline lookup yields CDR1 SEHNR and CDR2 FQNEAQ (reference sequence). V lost 5 bases, J lost 5 bases, and 4 bases stayed unmatched. There are 13 residues in the CDR3. CDR3 loop: CASSVGQGYGYTF. CDR3 nucleotides: TGTGCCAGCAGCGTTGGACAGGGATATGGCTACACCTTC.

This chain connects TRBV6-6 to TRBJ2-3; 8 bases line up with TRBD2. Looked up from germline, CDR1 is MNHNY and CDR2 is SVGAGI (reference sequence). V was pared by 7 bases and J by 5 bases, with 11 bases of the junction left unmatched. The CDR3 contains 15 residues. CDR3 loop: CASTLGTRGRDTQYF. The CDR3 DNA reads TGTGCCAGCACTCTCGGGACTAGAGGCAGAGATACGCAGTATTTT.